This entry concerns a single TCR beta chain. What it binds is unknown. The data were taken from a study of shared clonotypes between healthy human individuals. Overall study: Used for every donor were three CD4 naive, three CD4 memory, two CD8 naive and one CD8 memory plate.

The CDR3 totals 16 residues. Germline trimming cut 2 bases from V and 5 bases from J; bases unmatched to any gene: 8. Germline V lookup: CDR1 MNHNS, CDR2 SASEGT. TCRdb keeps only in-frame clones here, not all; method: immunoSEQ multiplex PCR. Among some 2,400,000 clones, 95% were seen once, and the ten largest hold less than 0.15%. General study results and limits: Clonotypes shared by all four sorted-subset donors had higher generation probabilities than non-shared clonotypes.

Donors were Caucasian adults residing in Nashville, Tennessee, USA. The genes are TRBV6-1 and TRBJ2-1; the match to TRBD2 covers 8 bases. The sequence derives from a man between 18 and 29 years old in good health. The sample comprised naive CD4+ T cells sorted from blood. Sample subset: CD45RA+ positively selected. CDR3 nucleotide sequence: TGTGCCAGCAGTGAATTTACGGGGGGGCCCAACAATGAGCAGTTCTTC. This translates into CASSEFTGGPNNEQFF.